This passage covers 30 T cell receptor beta chains from one sample sequenced in a study of a mutant IDH1 vaccine in newly diagnosed glioma. The antigens these receptors bind are not known. The table came from immunoSEQ multiplex PCR; TCRdb's copy has only in-frame clones and leaves some out. The top ten clones hold 1.6% of a sample with about 54,000 clones, 86% of them seen once. Time point denoted: week 35, safety follow-up. Vaccination used 300 ug of mutant IDH1 20-mer peptide per dose, with topical imiquimod. The material sequenced was PBMCs, taken from a glioma patient whose treatment included an IDH1 peptide vaccine. Source of these receptors: a man aged 35 to 55 with glioma.

The V and J genes are TRBV9 and TRBJ2-5, with D maybe TRBD2 (9 bases). Germline values: CDR1 SGDLS, CDR2 YYNGEE. V lost 4 bases and J 4 bases, leaving 32 bases between the germline ends. The CDR3 consists of 20 residues. Here the CDR3 reads CASSTPSQGARGGRRETQYF. The CDR3 bases are TGTGCCAGCAGCACACCCTCCCAGGGGGCGCGGGGGGGGAGGAGAGAGACCCAGTACTTC. The entire variable domain, with the rest obtained from reference TRBV9 and TRBJ2-5, is as follows: DSGVTQTPKHLITATGQRVTLRCSPRSGDLSVYWYQQSLDQGLQFLIQYYNGEERAKGNILERFSAQQFPDLHSELNLSSLELGDSALYFCASSTPSQGARGGRRETQYFGPGTRLLVL.

The chain has TRBV11-2 and TRBJ2-3; D not resolved. In germline, CDR1 is SGHAT, CDR2 FQNNGV. Trimming removed 3 bases from V and 2 bases from J, with 0 bases in between. The CDR3 runs to 11 residues. The CDR3 region is CASSFTDTQYF. Written as DNA, the CDR3 is TGTGCCAGCAGCTTCACAGATACGCAGTATTTT. Based on the CDR3 plus reference TRBV11-2 and TRBJ2-3, the full variable domain is EAGVAQSPRYKIIEKRQSVAFWCNPISGHATLYWYQQILGQGPKLLIQFQNNGVVDDSQLPKDRFSAERLKGVDSTLKIQPAKLEDSAVYLCASSFTDTQYFGPGTRLTVL.

CDR3 sequence (DNA): TGTGCCAGCAGTTTGGAGGACAGGGGGTACACTGAAGCTTTCTTT. This translates into CASSLEDRGYTEAFF. The rearrangement links TRBV28 to TRBJ1-1; TRBD1 aligns across 10 bases. The CDR3 loop spans 15 amino acids. Germline-derived CDR1 and CDR2 are MDHEN and SYDVKM. Germline trimming cut 3 bases from V and 3 bases from J; bases unmatched to any gene: 4.

This clone has just one count. Written as DNA, the CDR3 is TGCGCCAGCAGCCAACAGGACAGCCGGGGGGACTACGAGCAGTACTTC. Amino acid sequence: CASSQQDSRGDYEQYF. This chain connects TRBV4-1 to TRBJ2-7, with D perhaps matching TRBD2 (7 bases). Trimming cost V 2 bases and J 3 bases, with 17 bases left between them. The CDR3 has 16 residues. Germline lookup yields CDR1 MGHRA and CDR2 YSYEKL.

This clone has just a few counts. The chain joins TRBV4-3 to TRBJ2-7, with D possibly TRBD2 on 6 matching bases. This CDR3 is built from 15 residues. Germline V lookup: CDR1 LGHNA, CDR2 YSLEER. Deletions cut 1 base from V and 4 bases from J, with 14 bases between. The CDR3 region is CASSQVYGAGYEQYF. DNA for the CDR3: TGCGCCAGCAGCCAAGTTTATGGGGCGGGATACGAGCAGTACTTC.

The gene calls are TRBV19 and TRBJ1-1, with a possible D match to TRBD1 (6 bases). Germline lookup yields CDR1 LNHDA and CDR2 SQIVND (reference sequence). This CDR3 is 17 amino acids long. Trimming removed 1 base from V and 6 bases from J, with 21 bases in between. The CDR3, as DNA: TGTGCCAGTAGTATAGTGGTGAGGAGGCAGGGGCCGCCTGAAGCTTTCTTT. It codes for CASSIVVRRQGPPEAFF.

This chain's CDR3 is CASSYSQGRTYEQYF. The CDR3 bases are TGTGCCAGCAGTTACTCTCAGGGAAGGACCTACGAGCAGTACTTC. The V and J genes are TRBV6-5 and TRBJ2-7, with D possibly being TRBD1 (5 bases). With 0 bases removed from V and 2 bases from J, the gap between germline ends came to 11 bases. The CDR3 spans 15 residues. Germline CDR1 MNHEY, CDR2 SVGAGI.

The V call is TRBV27, the J call TRBJ2-7, with 8 bases matching TRBD2. CDR3 length: 15 amino acids. Germline CDR1 and CDR2: MNHEY and SMNVEV (reference sequence). V was clipped by 1 base and J by 6 bases; unmatched bases: 8. The CDR3: CASSLYGLAFSEQYF. CDR3 coding DNA: TGTGCCAGCAGTTTATATGGACTAGCTTTCTCCGAGCAGTACTTC.

The CDR3: CASSLSPGPNYEQYF. The CDR3 nucleotides are TGCGCCAGCAGCTTGTCCCCCGGCCCGAATTACGAGCAGTACTTC. The chain carries TRBV5-1 and TRBJ2-7; the D is unclear. The CDR3 contains 15 residues. With 1 base removed from V and 4 bases from J, the gap between germline ends came to 15 bases. The V gene's germline CDR1 is SGHRS and CDR2 YFSETQ.

The chain employs TRBV13 and TRBJ2-7; D tentatively fits TRBD1 or TRBD2 (6 bases each). Per the germline V gene, CDR1 is PRHDT and CDR2 is FYEKMQ (reference sequence). The V end was cut by 5 bases, the J end by 0 bases, with 14 bases between. The CDR3 spans 15 residues. Written as DNA, the CDR3 is TGTGCCAGCAGCGGGGGCCCGGGGGACTCCTACGAGCAGTACTTC. The encoded protein is CASSGGPGDSYEQYF.

The chain's CDR3 is CASSLRTGEYGYTF. The CDR3 DNA sequence: TGTGCCAGCAGCCTCCGGACAGGGGAATATGGCTACACCTTC. The chain carries TRBV7-2 and TRBJ1-2; 9 positions agree with TRBD1. CDR1 is SGHTA, CDR2 FQGNSA, per germline. J lost 5 bases, V lost 5 bases, and 6 bases had no gene match. This CDR3 spans 14 amino acids.

The V gene is TRBV6-1, the J gene TRBJ2-1, with 15 bases matching TRBD2. This CDR3 contains 16 residues. Germline trimming cut 5 bases from V and 7 bases from J; bases unmatched to any gene: 6. The V gene's germline CDR1 is MNHNS and CDR2 SASEGT. The chain's CDR3 is CASSKGLAGGQNEQFF. The CDR3 DNA reads TGTGCCAGCAGTAAAGGACTAGCGGGAGGGCAGAATGAGCAGTTCTTC.

V usage is TRBV1 and J usage is TRBJ2-1; the table's TRBD2 call for D was not verified on the DNA. TRBV1 counts as a pseudogene. This CDR3 spans 15 amino acids. CDR3 sequence: CTSSDTGGPHDEQFF. For the CDR3, the DNA is TGCACCAGCAGCGATACGGGAGGGCCGCACGATGAGCAGTTCTTC.

The genes are TRBV5-1 and TRBJ2-1; D is possibly TRBD2 (6 bases). Germline CDR1 and CDR2: SGHRS and YFSETQ. This CDR3 region has 15 residues. Trimming took 1 base from V and 0 from J, leaving 8 bases between them. The CDR3 protein is CASSLWEASYNEQFF. CDR3 DNA sequence: TGCGCCAGCAGCTTGTGGGAGGCCTCCTACAATGAGCAGTTCTTC.

The CDR3 loop reads CSASTAETQYF. In DNA, the CDR3 is TGCAGTGCTAGTACCGCGGAGACCCAGTACTTC. J is TRBJ2-5 and V is TRBV20-1; D remains unclear. Trimming took 3 bases from V and 5 from J, leaving 7 bases between them. Looked up from germline, CDR1 is DFQATT and CDR2 is SNEGSKA (reference sequence). The CDR3 is 11 amino acids.

The chain has TRBV19 and TRBJ1-5, with a weak D call TRBD1 (6 bases). V dropped 7 bases and J dropped 4 bases, with 20 bases sitting between them. Germline lookup yields CDR1 LNHDA and CDR2 SQIVND (reference sequence). CDR3 length equals 16 residues. CDR3 DNA sequence: TGTGCCAGTAAGACGAGTTCTGGAAGGGGGAATCAGCCCCAGCATTTT. Translation gives CASKTSSGRGNQPQHF.

The chain carries TRBV27 and TRBJ2-3; either TRBD1 or TRBD2 may fit D (6 bases each). Trimming took 2 bases from V and 4 from J, leaving 16 bases between them. CDR1 is MNHEY, CDR2 SMNVEV, per germline (reference sequence). This CDR3 contains 16 residues. In DNA, the CDR3 is TGTGCCAGCAGTTTACTGGTGGACGGGGGCGCAGATACGCAGTATTTT. Translation: CASSLLVDGGADTQYF.

As DNA, the CDR3 is TGTGCCAGCAGTGAGGGGGACAGGCGAGGACCTGAAGCTTTCTTT. Translating it yields CASSEGDRRGPEAFF. The chain carries TRBV25-1 and TRBJ1-1; 8 bases are a match to TRBD1. Germline loops: CDR1 MGHDK, CDR2 SYGVNS. The length of the CDR3 is 15 residues. The V and J ends lost 3 bases and 6 bases, in that order; junction bases with no gene match: 9.

The chain recombines TRBV5-1 with TRBJ2-4; 11 bases fit TRBD2. Trimming removed 0 bases from V and 16 bases from J; junction bases left unmatched: 6. The CDR3 extends over 13 amino acids. Germline CDR1 and CDR2: SGHRS and YFSETQ. The CDR3 DNA follows: TGCGCCAGCAGCTTGGCAGGACTAGCGGGTCAATACTTC. Residues: CASSLAGLAGQYF.

This clone has more than one count but fewer than ten. CDR3 residues: CASSLVGPSRGYTF. In DNA form, the CDR3 reads TGTGCCAGCAGCTTAGTGGGCCCTAGTCGGGGCTACACCTTC. This rearrangement joins TRBV7-9 to TRBJ1-2; D not resolved. Germline-derived CDR1 and CDR2 are SEHNR and FQNEAQ (reference sequence). This CDR3 region has 14 residues. Trimming removed 1 base at V and 8 bases at J, with 14 bases between.

The chain carries TRBV19 and TRBJ2-1, with D unclear. Germline CDR1 and CDR2: LNHDA and SQIVND (reference sequence). Trimming removed 3 bases from V and 3 bases from J, with 6 bases in between. The CDR3 spans 13 residues. The DNA of the CDR3 is TGTGCCAGTAGTATCGAAGGCTACAATGAGCAGTTCTTC. Protein sequence: CASSIEGYNEQFF.

This clone has only one observation. The rearrangement links TRBV14 to TRBJ2-7, with a tentative D call TRBD1 (5 bases). V lost 2 bases and J 3 bases, leaving 5 bases between the germline ends. The CDR3 loop spans 12 amino acids. Germline loops: CDR1 SGHDN, CDR2 FVKESK. The CDR3 DNA reads TGTGCCAGCAGCCAACAGGGCTACGAGCAGTACTTC. Residues: CASSQQGYEQYF.

The V and J genes are TRBV6-5 and TRBJ2-1; D is ambiguous. CDR1 and CDR2 from the germline V gene are MNHEY and SVGAGI. V lost 7 bases and J 9 bases, leaving 10 bases between the germline ends. The CDR3 is made up of 11 amino acids. The CDR3 DNA sequence: TGTGCCAGCACGCCGGATTGTGAGCAGTTCTTC. The encoded protein is CASTPDCEQFF.

CDR3 residues: CASSERTSSYEQYF. CDR3 DNA sequence: TGTGCCAGCAGTGAGCGGACCAGCTCCTACGAGCAGTACTTC. The J gene is TRBJ2-7, the V gene TRBV2; D remains unclear. The CDR3 is made up of 14 amino acids. V dropped 3 bases and J dropped 0 bases, with 9 bases sitting between them. The germline V gene encodes CDR1 SNHLY and CDR2 FYNNEI.

This clone was counted once. The J gene is TRBJ1-2, the V gene TRBV21-1; the table's D call, TRBD1, has no DNA check behind it. TRBV21-1 is a listed pseudogene. The length of the CDR3 is 10 residues. CDR3 sequence reads: CARGTVGYTF. The CDR3 coding sequence is TGTGCCAGGGGGACAGTAGGCTACACCTTC.

This sequence joins TRBV7-9 and TRBJ1-5; 10 nucleotides align to TRBD1. The CDR3 has 14 amino acids. Germline V gene lookup returns CDR1 SEHNR and CDR2 FQNEAQ (reference sequence). The J segment lost 6 bases and the V segment lost 4 bases, leaving 3 bases of the junction unmatched. The CDR3 DNA follows: TGTGCCAGCAGCTCAGGGACAGGGGCTCAGCCCCAGCATTTT. This translates into CASSSGTGAQPQHF.

J is TRBJ1-1 and V is TRBV6-5; tentative D call: TRBD1 (5 bases). V lost 1 base and J 4 bases, leaving 10 bases between the germline ends. This CDR3 is built from 14 residues. Germline values: CDR1 MNHEY, CDR2 SVGAGI. The CDR3 is CASSYYGRGTEAFF. In nucleotides, the CDR3 is TGTGCCAGCAGTTACTACGGAAGGGGCACTGAAGCTTTCTTT.

This sequence joins TRBV9 and TRBJ2-2, with D perhaps assigned TRBD1 or TRBD2 (5 bases each). CDR3 length: 16 residues. CDR1 and CDR2 (germline): SGDLS, YYNGEE. V lost 3 bases to trimming and J lost 2 bases, with 14 bases between them. For the CDR3, the DNA is TGTGCCAGCAGCGGGCCCCGGGGCTCTAACACCGGGGAGCTGTTTTTT. It codes for CASSGPRGSNTGELFF.

The chain has TRBV19 and TRBJ2-3; 9 bases line up with TRBD2. Germline CDR1 reads LNHDA; CDR2 reads SQIVND (reference sequence). This CDR3 comprises 15 residues. The trim removed 8 bases at V and 6 bases at J, leaving 12 bases unmatched. In DNA form, the CDR3 reads TGTGCCAGTCAACGAATAGCGGGAGTATTGGATACGCAGTATTTT. This sequence encodes CASQRIAGVLDTQYF.

This sequence joins TRBV7-2 and TRBJ2-7, with 7 bases fitting TRBD2. The CDR3 spans 11 residues. The junction had 4 bases not matched to a gene; V was cut back by 4 bases and J by 10 bases. Germline V gives CDR1 SGHTA, CDR2 FQGNSA. The CDR3: CASSYGGDQYF. The CDR3 nucleotides read TGTGCCAGCAGCTATGGGGGGGATCAGTACTTC.